Sequencing of this TCR beta chain was carried out in a study of PD-1 blockade in classical Hodgkin lymphoma. All patients experienced relapse after autologous stem cell transplantation, and brentuximab vedotin exposure was variable. Using immunoSEQ multiplex PCR, the repertoire was profiled, and TCRdb retains in-frame clones only, with some absent. This table holds roughly 40,000 clones, more than 75% found once. The CDR3 runs 13 residues. V was clipped by 3 bases and J by 5 bases, with 8 bases between them. Per germline, CDR1 SGHVS and CDR2 FQNEAQ. The receptor comes from a human donor with classical Hodgkin lymphoma. This sample comprised peripheral blood mononuclear cells (PBMCs), obtained at baseline. V usage is TRBV7-8 and J usage is TRBJ1-5; D call uncertain. The CDR3: CASSFEDDQPQHF. The CDR3 coding sequence is TGTGCCAGCAGCTTCGAGGATGATCAGCCCCAGCATTTT. Filled out from reference TRBV7-8 and TRBJ1-5, the complete variable domain reads GAGVSQSPRYKVAKRGQDVALRCDPISGHVSLFWYQQALGQGPEFLTYFQNEAQLDKSGLPSDRFFAERPEGSVSTLKIQRTQQEDSAVYLCASSFEDDQPQHFGDGTRLSIL.